This T cell receptor (beta chain) is from a study of T cell responses to AZD1222 COVID-19 vaccine listed by TCRdb under 2021. About the full investigation: A total of just over 230 trial participants underwent TCR sequencing, of whom 200 to 220 had received two doses of AZD1222 and about 25 had received two doses of the MenACWY control vaccine. Enrollment into the trials was organized by age into subgroups of 18-55, 56-69 and 70-plus years, and those subgroups contained roughly 140, 27 and 60 TCR-sequenced participants, respectively. General findings and caveats noted by the study authors: In the small 56-69-year group, the increase in depth fell short of significance, most likely because of low power. The whole spike protein was spanned by vaccine-associated CD4 TCRs, and dominant responses were seen in regions 160-218 and 743-854. Reportedly, almost half of the unique spike-specific TCRs recognized epitopes lying outside the regions that are mutated in the B.1.351 and B.1.1.7 variants. Conclusions about previously exposed vaccinees are limited, since just a handful of AZD1222 recipients were seropositive for SARS-CoV-2 at baseline. Participants were mostly white British and included more females than males, and it was suggested by the authors that clonal diversity may have been underestimated. A significant rise in spike-specific TCR breadth and depth was observed after two AZD1222 doses relative to day 0 and relative to MenACWY recipients. Because no day 14 peak-response samples were available, repertoires were characterized only after the peak T cell response.

There are 13 amino acids in the CDR3, from cysteine to phenylalanine inclusive. Only the CDR3 DNA is retained, 39 bases long and in frame from the first base. CDR1 and CDR2, per the germline V gene (reference sequence), are WNHNN and SYGVQD. Trimming removed 7 bases from V and 5 bases from J, leaving 14 bases between the germline ends. The time point label for this specimen denotes: about 28 days (+/-7) after the second vaccine dose. AZD1222 recipients with second doses at about 4 weeks or about 12 weeks were pooled, because spike-specific TCR depth and breadth did not differ between schedules. Vaccinee samples came from UK trials COV001 and COV002, including a single-blind randomized controlled phase 2/3 trial of AZD1222 (ChAdOx1 nCoV-19) in healthy adults. For TCRbeta chain sequencing, PBMC samples were collected from trial participants at day 0 and at day 28 after the second dose. A word on this clone: Its antigen remains unidentified. No much larger clonotype is one base removed from it; base qualities were not supplied.

The CDR3 regions of human TCRbeta chains were analyzed by immunosequencing. The study's processing was this. Repertoire TCRs were matched against a reference library of SARS-CoV-2-specific TCRs generated with the MIRA antigen-specificity platform. Breadth meant the fraction of unique TCRs that were SARS-CoV-2-associated, whereas depth meant the fraction of total T cells that were SARS-CoV-2-associated. Using the MIRA data, every spike-specific TCR was mapped to the spike region that the TCR reacted to and assigned to either a CD4 or a CD8 class. Log10-transformed breadth and depth values were compared by one-way ANOVA with Sidak's multiple comparisons tests. TCRdb provides this immuneACCESS table in a form limited to in-frame rearrangements. Some clones are lacking; in checked studies, under half of them reflect an unresolved V gene, and why the rest are absent is not known. For V, J and clone size, that table is used; D and trimming come from the DNA. The sample table shows some 120,000 clones, and 80% to 90% are seen once. The ten largest account for approximately 9.8% of the sample.

The TCR was taken from an adult who received the AZD1222 COVID-19 vaccine. The rearrangement joined TRBV10-1 to TRBJ1-1; the D gene cannot be named for sure. The material sequenced was peripheral blood, taken 28 days after the second AZD1222 dose. DNA sequence: TGCGCCAGCACAGACGGCCAAGGAACTGAAGCTTTCTTT. Its translation is CASTDGQGTEAFF.